This record covers a single T cell receptor beta chain. Its matching antigen is unknown. Lacking the conserved final phenylalanine or tryptophan, this CDR3 likely reflects a read error. This entry comes from a study of cytomegalovirus exposure and HLA in healthy donors. Study-wide findings and caveats: What TCR beta sequences reportedly achieved was accurate prediction of HLA-A and HLA-B alleles in most subjects.

Healthy individuals who donated bone marrow served as the donors. In the PCR, 60 Vbeta and 13 Jbeta primers were used. The method was immunoSEQ multiplex PCR; TCRdb's version includes in-frame clones alone and lacks a portion of them. Here the sample spans 100,000 to 150,000 clones, roughly a tenth being singletons. Germline CDR1 and CDR2: SNHLY and FYNNEI. This CDR3 comprises 14 residues. V dropped 5 bases and J dropped 8; count of bases not matched to a gene: 8. The sample comprised PBMCs. This chain uses TRBV2 with TRBJ1-2; 10 bases map to TRBD1. This clonotype was obtained from a young woman in good health and CMV-seropositive. In DNA, the CDR3 is TGTGCCAGCAGTACATTGGACAGGGGGAACGGCTACACCGTC. Its protein product is CASSTLDRGNGYTV.